Sequencing of this T cell receptor beta chain was carried out in a study of PD-1 blockade in classical Hodgkin lymphoma. General study findings and limits: As was reported, newly diagnosed patients showed lower baseline TCR diversity than healthy donors did. The repertoire differences lack a defined cause, possibly disease activity or prior therapy.

Germline CDR1 reads MNHNS; CDR2 reads SASEGT. CDR3 length: 13 amino acids. The V and J ends lost 6 bases and 4 bases respectively, with 9 bases between them. Profiling relied on immunoSEQ multiplex PCR, and the TCRdb table lists in-frame clones only, not all of them. The sample carries approximately 2,400 clones, 60% to 75% recorded once. Noted time point: newly diagnosed, previously untreated cHL patient sample. Magnetic depletion of non-target cells from thawed PBMCs yielded purified CD8+ T cells. Comparator PBMCs were from newly diagnosed, untreated classical Hodgkin lymphoma. As concerns this clone: Its antigen is undetermined.

This receptor was identified in a human donor with classical Hodgkin lymphoma. The chain uses TRBV6-1 and TRBJ1-4; the D is unclear. Sequenced material: CD8+ T cells from blood. The CDR3 loop is CASSRGLNEKLFF. The CDR3 region has the DNA TGTGCCAGCAGCCGGGGTCTTAATGAAAAACTGTTTTTT.